These 22 T cell receptor beta chains share one sample of origin, sequenced in a study of response to subunit inactivated influenza vaccine. One entry per CDR3 protein results from TCRdb running MiXCR on the RT-PCR reads. The sample shows approximately 730,000 distinct CDR3 sequences, about 15% of them seen only once. Sequencing was performed on PBMCs from blood, taken 14 to 15 days before vaccination. The receptors derive from a man in his fifties or sixties who received an inactivated influenza vaccine.

This clonotype was detected a few times. The chain carries TRBV4-1 and TRBJ1-3; no definite D call. CDR3 length: 17 residues. Germline V gene sequence: CDR1 MGHRA, CDR2 YSYEKL. V was shortened by 1 base and J by 1 base, with 14 bases between the two germline ends. CDR3: CASSQASSVGSGNTIYF. The CDR3 DNA reads as TGCGCCAGCAGCCAAGCAAGCTCAGTCGGATCTGGAAACACCATATATTTT.

This clonotype was seen repeatedly, ten times or more. This chain links TRBV6-2 or TRBV6-3 with TRBJ2-1; D may be TRBD2 (5 bases). Trimming shortened V by 4 bases and J by 7 bases, and 14 bases separated the two germline ends. The CDR3 runs 14 residues. The germline V gene encodes CDR1 MNHEY and CDR2 SVGEGT. In DNA, the CDR3 is TGTGCCAGCAGTTCAGTAGCGAGAACTAATGAGCAGTTCTTC. Encoded protein: CASSSVARTNEQFF.

This clonotype showed up many times. The chain links TRBV10-3 to TRBJ1-6, with 7 bases matching TRBD1. The CDR3 covers 13 residues. With V trimmed by 10 bases and J by 8 bases, 8 bases remained unmatched. Per germline, CDR1 ENHRY and CDR2 SYGVKD. CDR3 residues: CATSTGNYSPLHF. The CDR3 bases are TGTGCCACCTCGACAGGGAATTATTCACCCCTCCACTTT.

CDR3 nucleotide sequence: TGTGCCACTAGAAGTCTCAGGCGGGGCCTCACAGATACGCAGTATTTT. Protein product: CATRSLRRGLTDTQYF. This chain connects TRBV6-1 to TRBJ2-3; D perhaps matches TRBD2 (6 bases). V was cut by 10 bases and J by 2 bases, with 22 bases left in between. Germline V lookup: CDR1 MNHNS, CDR2 SASEGT. This CDR3 has 16 amino acids.

This clonotype was recorded a few times. This rearrangement joins TRBV5-1 to TRBJ2-1; D call uncertain. V was trimmed by 3 bases and J by 0 bases, leaving 13 bases between them. The CDR3 totals 16 residues. Looked up from germline, CDR1 is SGHRS and CDR2 is YFSETQ. The CDR3 protein is CASSWDGLSSYNEQFF. The CDR3 DNA follows: TGCGCCAGCAGCTGGGATGGTTTGAGCTCCTACAATGAGCAGTTCTTC.

There are a few counts of this clonotype. The chain has TRBV12-3 or TRBV12-4 and TRBJ1-6; D is unresolved. The CDR3 contains 15 residues. V was clipped by 0 bases and J by 10 bases, with 13 bases between them. CDR3: CASSLAGSGSSPLHF. The CDR3 region has the DNA TGTGCCAGCAGTTTAGCAGGGTCAGGCTCCTCACCCCTCCACTTT.

This clonotype was picked up many times. This chain connects TRBV29-1 to TRBJ2-1; no clear D. The CDR3 is 14 amino acids. CDR1 and CDR2 (germline): SQVTM, ANQGSEA. V shed 3 bases and J shed 3 bases, with 12 bases lying between them. The CDR3 DNA sequence: TGCAGCGTTGATGGGCAGGCCTTCTACAATGAGCAGTTCTTC. Encoded protein: CSVDGQAFYNEQFF.

The chain joins TRBV19 to TRBJ2-7; a weak D match, TRBD2 (6 bases). In germline, CDR1 is LNHDA, CDR2 SQIVND (reference sequence). The CDR3 has 14 residues. Trimming pared 3 bases from V and 7 bases from J, leaving 16 bases between. CDR3 DNA sequence: TGTGCCAGTAGTATTGGCCCACGGGGAGGAGAGCAGTACTTC. Protein: CASSIGPRGGEQYF.

This clonotype was counted between two and nine times. The chain employs TRBV18 and TRBJ1-4; D uncertain. This CDR3 contains 13 residues. V was trimmed by 4 bases and J by 8 bases, leaving 11 bases between them. Germline V CDR1 and CDR2: KGHSH, LQKENI. The CDR3 sequence is CASSRESGEKLFF. The CDR3 nucleotides are TGTGCCAGCTCACGAGAGTCTGGCGAAAAACTGTTTTTT. Variable domain in full (rest from reference TRBV18 and TRBJ1-4): NAGVMQNPRHLVRRRGQEARLRCSPMKGHSHVYWYRQLPEEGLKFMVYLQKENIIDESGMPKERFSAEFPKEGPSILRIQQVVRGDSAAYFCASSRESGEKLFFGSGTQLSVL.

This clonotype was seen repeatedly, ten times or more. The V and J genes are TRBV12-3 or TRBV12-4 and TRBJ2-5; D may be TRBD2 (6 bases). The CDR3 has 13 residues. Between the trimmed V and J ends, which lost 3 bases and 4 bases, there was a span of 9 bases. The CDR3 DNA reads TGTGCCAGCAGTTTGCGGGGCAGAGAGACCCAGTACTTC. This encodes CASSLRGRETQYF.

In this sample, this clonotype turned up a few times. The CDR3 region is CASSISGQGVSTGELFF. The CDR3 DNA is TGTGCCAGTAGTATATCGGGACAGGGAGTCTCCACCGGGGAGCTGTTTTTT. This chain links TRBV19 with TRBJ2-2, with 9 bases that match TRBD1. Germline-derived CDR1 and CDR2 are LNHDA and SQIVND (reference sequence). Losses at the gene ends were 2 bases for V and 4 bases for J; bases not matched to a gene: 8. The CDR3 extends over 17 amino acids. The full variable domain, rest sourced from reference TRBV19 and TRBJ2-2, is DGGITQSPKYLFRKEGQNVTLSCEQNLNHDAMYWYRQDPGQGLRLIYYSQIVNDFQKGDIAEGYSVSREKKESFPLTVTSAQKNPTAFYLCASSISGQGVSTGELFFGEGSRLTVL.

There are a few counts of this clonotype. The chain joins TRBV30 to TRBJ2-1; TRBD2 is a possible D gene (5 bases). Germline CDR1 GTSNPN, CDR2 SVGIG (reference sequence). V was cut by 2 bases and J by 7 bases, with 12 bases left in between. The CDR3 loop spans 13 amino acids. CDR3 loop: CAWSKAGWNEQFF. CDR3 DNA sequence: TGTGCCTGGAGTAAGGCGGGTTGGAATGAGCAGTTCTTC. Drawing the rest from reference TRBV30 and TRBJ2-1, the complete variable domain is SQTIHQWPATLVQPVGSPLSLECTVEGTSNPNLYWYRQAAGRGLQLLFYSVGIGQISSEVPQNLSASRPQDRQFILSSKKLLLSDSGFYLCAWSKAGWNEQFFGPGTRLTVL.

This clonotype came up a few times. The V and J genes are TRBV4-1 and TRBJ2-7; D unresolved. This CDR3 spans 13 amino acids. Germline V gene sequence: CDR1 MGHRA, CDR2 YSYEKL. The V end lost 0 bases, the J end lost 2 bases, and 5 bases lay between the germline ends. The CDR3, as DNA: TGCGCCAGCAGCCAAGAACCCGCCTACGAGCAGTACTTC. It translates to CASSQEPAYEQYF.

The J gene is TRBJ1-6, the V gene TRBV2; possible D gene TRBD1, 5 bases. The V end lost 7 bases, the J end lost 7 bases, and 20 bases lay between the germline ends. The CDR3 loop spans 16 amino acids. Germline-derived CDR1 and CDR2 are SNHLY and FYNNEI. The CDR3 DNA reads as TGTGCCAGCAACCTCCTTAGGGGCTCAGAGAATTCACCCCTCCACTTT. Translated, it gives CASNLLRGSENSPLHF.

This clonotype was counted a few times. This chain links TRBV14 with TRBJ1-2; 7 nucleotides line up with TRBD1. Trimming at V came to 3 bases and at J to 7 bases, leaving 5 bases not matched to a gene. Per germline, CDR1 SGHDN and CDR2 FVKESK. This CDR3 has 13 amino acids. The CDR3 DNA is TGTGCCAGCAGCCACCCCCAGGGGGGTGGCTACACCTTC. It translates to CASSHPQGGGYTF.

The chain recombines TRBV10-1 with TRBJ2-1; 9 nucleotides align to TRBD2. The J segment lost 8 bases and the V segment lost 4 bases, leaving 6 bases of the junction unmatched. The CDR3 length is 14 residues. CDR1 and CDR2 (germline): WNHNN, SYGVQD (reference sequence). The CDR3 DNA sequence: TGCGCCAGCAGTGCTCTAGCGGGGACACATGAGCAGTTCTTC. This sequence encodes CASSALAGTHEQFF.

The chain joins TRBV10-3 to TRBJ2-7; no clear D. V lost 2 bases and J 5 bases, leaving 4 bases between the germline ends. The CDR3 is 11 residues long. Germline loops: CDR1 ENHRY, CDR2 SYGVKD. The CDR3 coding sequence is TGTGCCATCAGTGAGGGTGACGAGCAGTACTTC. Translation gives CAISEGDEQYF.

The table lists this clonotype with a few counts. The V gene is TRBV6-6, the J gene TRBJ2-7; D not resolved. The germline V gene has CDR1 MNHNY and CDR2 SVGAGI (reference sequence). Trimming left V 8 bases short and J 5 bases short, with 13 bases between. The CDR3 is 12 amino acids. The CDR3 DNA reads as TGTGCCAGCTCACCCTCTAAGGACGAGCAGTACTTC. This gives the protein CASSPSKDEQYF.

The gene calls are TRBV7-6 and TRBJ2-1; TRBD1 or TRBD2 may be the D gene (5 bases each). The V gene's germline CDR1 is SGHVS and CDR2 FNYEAQ. The CDR3 consists of 16 residues. With 4 bases removed from V and 7 bases from J, the gap between germline ends came to 20 bases. CDR3 region: CASSSRPGTPGNEQFF. The DNA for the CDR3 is TGTGCCAGCAGCTCCCGTCCCGGGACCCCAGGGAATGAGCAGTTCTTC.

This clonotype showed up just a few times. The rearrangement links TRBV24-1 to TRBJ2-1; the match to TRBD2 covers 10 bases. The CDR3 contains 16 residues. The J segment lost 3 bases and the V segment lost 0 bases, leaving 1 base of the junction unmatched. CDR1 is KGHDR and CDR2 is SFDVKD in the germline V gene. Here the CDR3 reads CATSDLKRGGYNEQFF. CDR3 DNA: TGTGCCACCAGTGATTTGAAGCGGGGGGGCTACAATGAGCAGTTCTTC.

The chain carries TRBV12-3 or TRBV12-4 and TRBJ2-2; D may be TRBD1 (5 bases). The germline V and J ends were trimmed by 2 bases and 6 bases, with 13 bases remaining between them. CDR3 size: 15 residues. For the CDR3, the DNA is TGTGCCAGCAGTTTATTAACTCAGGGTGCCGGGGAGCTGTTTTTT. Translated: CASSLLTQGAGELFF.

This clonotype was detected a few times. The chain recombines TRBV6-1 with TRBJ2-2; TRBD1 is a possible D gene (6 bases). Germline values: CDR1 MNHNS, CDR2 SASEGT. The V and J ends lost 7 bases and 3 bases respectively, with 21 bases between them. The CDR3 contains 17 residues. CDR3 coding DNA: TGTGCCAGCACTGGCAGGGGCATGGGTTTCGACACCGGGGAGCTGTTTTTT. Protein product: CASTGRGMGFDTGELFF.